The clone carrying this T cell receptor beta chain came up once. This record belongs to a study of cytomegalovirus exposure and HLA in healthy donors. It was with 60 Vbeta and 13 Jbeta primers that the PCR ran. The method was immunoSEQ multiplex PCR; TCRdb's version includes in-frame clones alone and lacks a portion of them. This table holds some 180,000 clones, approximately 78% found once. The sequence came from a woman between 18 and 30 years old in good health and CMV-seronegative. The source material was PBMCs.

The CDR3 region has the DNA TGTGCCAGCAGCTTGGGCAGGGGCTATGGCTACACCTTC. Translation: CASSLGRGYGYTF. The chain couples TRBV7-2 to TRBJ1-2; tentatively, D is TRBD1 (6 bases). This CDR3 region has 13 residues. Trimming shortened V by 3 bases and J by 4 bases, and 9 bases separated the two germline ends. CDR1 is SGHTA, CDR2 FQGNSA, per germline.